A selection of T cell receptor beta chains follows, all from one sample in a study of a mutant IDH1 vaccine in newly diagnosed glioma. These receptors have no identified antigens. The repertoire was sequenced with immunoSEQ multiplex PCR; TCRdb's copy has only in-frame clones and lacks some. The sample contains over 95,000 clones, 85% to 90% of which appear only once. The material sequenced was PBMCs, taken from a glioma patient whose treatment included an IDH1 peptide vaccine. Receptors originate from a woman between 50 and 59 years old with glioma. Both conserved end residues are part of each CDR3. The D gene is left open where the match is weak. The size entry is marked missing in some rows and otherwise reads once, few, many or a size class.

clone_size | j_call | v_call | d_call | cdr3_nt | cdr3_aa
. | TRBJ2-3 | TRBV28 | TRBD1 | TGTGCCAGCAGTTCACAGGGGGCCGGAGCAGATACGCAGTATTTT | CASSSQGAGADTQYF
once | TRBJ2-7 | TRBV11-1 | . | TGTGCCAGCAGCCCTCTTGCGCTGAGCTCCTACGAGCAGTACTTC | CASSPLALSSYEQYF
once | TRBJ2-7 | TRBV5-1 | TRBD1 | TGCGCCAGCAGGCCGACAGGGTACCCCTCCTACGAGCAGTACTTC | CASRPTGYPSYEQYF
once | TRBJ1-1 | TRBV6-5 | TRBD1 | TGTGCCAGCACCGACAGGGGTTCGCTGGGGGCTGAAGCTTTCTTT | CASTDRGSLGAEAFF
. | TRBJ2-7 | TRBV6-5 | . | TGTGCCAGCAATGGCCCGCGGATTTACGAGCAGTACTTC | CASNGPRIYEQYF
. | TRBJ2-1 | TRBV5-1 | TRBD1 | TGCGCCAGCAGCTTGCCAGATTCCGGGACAGCGACCTCCTACAATGAGCAGTTCTTC | CASSLPDSGTATSYNEQFF
. | TRBJ2-5 | TRBV7-9 | . | TGTGCCAGCAGCTTAGTTACGGGCTTTGAGGAGACCCAGTACTTC | CASSLVTGFEETQYF
. | TRBJ2-5 | TRBV4-1 | TRBD2 | TGCGCCAGCAGCCAAGAGATGCAGGGAGGGGCTCAAGAGACCCAGTACTTC | CASSQEMQGGAQETQYF
once | TRBJ2-1 | TRBV9 | TRBD2 | TGTGCCAGCAGCCCTAGGGGGACTAGCGGAAACAATGAGCAGTTCTTC | CASSPRGTSGNNEQFF
once | TRBJ1-4 | TRBV7-9 | . | TGTGCCAGCAGCTCCTTGGGTAGGGCTAATGAAAAACTGTTTTTT | CASSSLGRANEKLFF